The subject of this entry is one TCR beta chain. Its antigen has not been determined. The record has no base qualities; no much larger clone is one base away. This sample is drawn from a study of blood T cell repertoires in COVID-19 (dated by TCRdb to the early 2020s). The study in broad terms: The collaborator samples originated in the United States, Italy and Spain and spanned the acute and convalescent phases of COVID-19. The material from the prospective study consisted of cDNA or gDNA derived from T cells, B-cell-depleted T cells, or PBMCs. Deeply sampled blood TCRbeta repertoires from subjects exposed to, actively infected with, or recovered from COVID-19 were included in the dataset. The repertoires were released in a freely available public database intended as a resource for research on the immune response to SARS-CoV-2. Samples came from the ongoing ImmuneRACE study (first 160 participants) plus 1,254 subjects from 6 global collaborators. A de-identified subject ID, COVID-19 status, age in years and sex were almost always included in the sample metadata. Where available, HLA class I and class II types were taken from metadata supplied by the sample provider and were not determined by assay-based typing. Overall study outcomes, separate from this receptor: Clinical and demographic metadata were provided uncurated, with the amount varying by source and participant.

The CDR3 spans 15 residues, from the cysteine through the phenylalanine. The sequence is cut down to CDR3 DNA, 45 bases in frame from base 1. Relative to germline, V is 1 base shorter and J is 4 bases shorter, with 12 bases between their ends. CDR1 and CDR2 are drawn from the germline V gene: SGHTA, FQGNSA. One collaborating source in Seattle enrolled patients during active infection and followed them longitudinally through the course of disease. Collaborating institutions collected whole blood in K2EDTA tubes following their own protocols. Collaborator samples were shipped for TCRbeta analysis as frozen whole blood, isolated PBMCs, or DNA extracted from either sample type. TCRbeta CDR3 regions were amplified from genomic DNA using the immunoSEQ Assay, a bias-controlled multiplex PCR. As for the authors' bioinformatics: The number of nucleated cells in each sample was estimated from the amplification of reference gene primers within the assay. To quantify the absolute abundance of each unique TCRbeta CDR3 rearrangement, sequence reads were collapsed and filtered. For each sample, productive Simpson clonality was calculated as the square root of Simpson's diversity index over productive rearrangements. TCRdb stores this immuneACCESS table with in-frame sequences only. Part of the clones is absent; in the studies checked, under half of the shortfall reflects unresolved V genes, and no reason is known for the rest. That table gives V, J and clone size, and the DNA gave D and trimming. For this sample the table gives 300,000 to 350,000 clones, of which about 87% were detected only once. 9.5% to 10% of the sample is taken by the ten largest.

Material for sequencing was peripheral blood. In this chain, TRBV7-2 is recombined with TRBJ2-3; TRBD1 is a possible D gene, resting on 6 matching bases. The TCR comes from a man aged 25 to 40 with COVID-19, enrolled during active disease. The nucleotide sequence is given as TGTGCCAGCAGCTTAGTGAGGGGGAACTCAGATACGCAGTATTTT. It specifies CASSLVRGNSDTQYF.